The rows below give T cell receptor beta chains drawn from one sample of a study of blood T cell repertoires in COVID-19. The data were produced by immunoSEQ multiplex PCR, yet TCRdb's version contains in-frame clones alone and is incomplete. Among 140,000 to 150,000 clones listed, approximately 83% were seen once. The sequencing sample was made of peripheral blood. The source is an older woman with COVID-19, enrolled during active disease. Each CDR3 is given with its conserved first and last residue. The order of the fields is J gene, clone size, V gene, D gene, CDR3 protein, CDR3 DNA. The D gene is left open where the match is weak. For some rows the clone size is stated as once, few or many, or as a class when expanded; others skip it.

>TRBJ2-5|-|TRBV19|TRBD2
CASSSGGAVETQYF
TGTGCCAGTAGTAGCGGGGGGGCCGTCGAGACCCAGTACTTC
>TRBJ2-2|-|TRBV7-9|-
CASSLFPTGTKTNTGELFF
TGTGCCAGCAGCCTGTTTCCGACAGGCACAAAGACTAACACCGGGGAGCTGTTTTTT
>TRBJ1-2|-|TRBV27|-
CASIEGGERGANYGYTF
TGTGCCAGCATCGAGGGTGGAGAGAGAGGAGCTAACTATGGCTACACCTTC
>TRBJ2-5|-|TRBV20-1|TRBD2
CSASTAGGPLYF
TGCAGTGCTAGTACGGCGGGGGGGCCTCTGTACTTC
>TRBJ1-3|-|TRBV28|TRBD1
CASSSHQGAGDTIYF
TGTGCCAGCAGTTCCCATCAGGGGGCCGGGGACACCATATATTTT
>TRBJ2-6|-|TRBV21-1|-
CASSLSEQGPLSGANVLTF
TGTGCCAGCAGCCTAAGTGAGCAGGGTCCCCTCTCTGGGGCCAACGTCCTGACTTTC
>TRBJ2-3|-|TRBV19|-
CASSIDSPGGASTDTQYF
TGTGCCAGTAGTATAGATTCCCCGGGCGGGGCTAGCACAGATACGCAGTATTTT
>TRBJ2-4|-|TRBV21-1|-
CASSKVETPENIQYF
TGTGCCAGCAGCAAAGTCGAGACACCAGAAAACATTCAGTACTTC
>TRBJ2-2|-|TRBV24-1|TRBD1
CATSTGGGFTGELFF
TGTGCCACTTCAACAGGGGGCGGCTTCACCGGGGAGCTGTTTTTT
>TRBJ1-4|-|TRBV2|TRBD1
CASSDLGQGHEKLFF
TGTGCCAGCAGTGACTTAGGACAGGGGCATGAAAAACTGTTTTTT
>TRBJ1-1|-|TRBV11-2|TRBD1
CASSLRGTGRTEAFF
TGTGCCAGCAGCCTCCGGGGGACAGGGAGGACTGAAGCTTTCTTT
>TRBJ1-2|-|TRBV6-6|TRBD1
CASSSTSTGGAYTF
TGTGCCAGCAGTTCCACTTCGACAGGGGGCGCCTACACCTTC
>TRBJ2-7|-|TRBV9|-
CASSVAPRGTYEQYF
TGTGCCAGCAGCGTAGCGCCCAGGGGAACCTACGAGCAGTACTTC
>TRBJ1-1|once|TRBV3-1/TRBV3-2|-
CASSQLPGREDTEAFF
TGTGCCAGCAGCCAATTGCCAGGGAGGGAGGACACTGAAGCTTTCTTT
>TRBJ2-7|-|TRBV20-1|-
CSASLGTLQYF
TGCAGTGCCTCACTCGGGACTCTGCAGTACTTC
>TRBJ2-5|-|TRBV5-1|-
CASSRDSEETQYF
TGCGCCAGCAGCCGGGACTCCGAGGAGACCCAGTACTTC
>TRBJ1-1|-|TRBV19|TRBD1
CASSTQGADTEAFF
TGTGCCAGTAGTACCCAGGGGGCCGACACTGAAGCTTTCTTT
>TRBJ2-5|-|TRBV2|-
CASSPTPSGETQYF
TGTGCCAGCAGTCCAACCCCCTCGGGAGAGACCCAGTACTTC
>TRBJ1-5|-|TRBV19|TRBD1
CASSIGQGVKGLTQPQHF
TGTGCCAGTAGTATAGGGCAGGGGGTGAAGGGGCTCACTCAGCCCCAGCATTTT
>TRBJ2-3|-|TRBV5-5|-
CASSLGQVTGTDTQYF
TGTGCCAGCAGCTTGGGACAGGTGACCGGCACAGATACGCAGTATTTT
>TRBJ2-2|-|TRBV7-3|TRBD2
CASSLTSGYTGELFF
TGTGCCAGCAGCTTGACTAGCGGGTACACCGGGGAGCTGTTTTTT
>TRBJ1-6|-|TRBV6-1|-
CASSGRGGTGYNSPLHF
TGTGCCAGCAGTGGGAGGGGGGGGACGGGTTATAATTCACCCCTCCACTTT
>TRBJ1-4|-|TRBV7-9|TRBD1
CASSLATGGEKLFF
TGTGCCAGCAGCTTAGCGACAGGGGGTGAAAAACTGTTTTTT
>TRBJ1-2|once|TRBV4-3|TRBD1
CASSPSTGGNYGYTF
TGCGCCAGCAGTCCCTCGACAGGGGGGAACTATGGCTACACCTTC
>TRBJ2-2|-|TRBV5-1|-
CASSQIVGQGGELFF
TGCGCCAGCAGCCAGATCGTCGGTCAGGGCGGGGAGCTGTTTTTT
>TRBJ1-1|once|TRBV6-4|-
CASSGTAFGTEAFF
TGTGCCAGCAGTGGGACAGCCTTTGGAACTGAAGCTTTCTTT
>TRBJ2-7|-|TRBV15|TRBD1
CATSRDPGQSYEQYF
TGTGCCACCAGCAGAGATCCGGGACAGTCCTACGAGCAGTACTTC
>TRBJ1-2|-|TRBV5-4|TRBD1
CASSTDRDSGYTF
TGTGCCAGCAGCACGGACAGGGATAGTGGCTACACCTTC
>TRBJ2-7|once|TRBV7-2|-
CASSLAGRAEQYF
TGTGCCAGCAGCTTAGCCGGCAGGGCCGAGCAGTACTTC
>TRBJ1-5|-|TRBV6-5|-
CASSQGGNQPQHF
TGTGCCAGCAGTCAGGGTGGCAATCAGCCCCAGCATTTT
>TRBJ2-3|-|TRBV7-8|-
CASSPFGASWGRLDPGADTQYF
TGTGCCAGCAGCCCGTTCGGGGCTTCATGGGGTAGACTAGACCCGGGCGCAGATACGCAGTATTTT
>TRBJ2-3|-|TRBV5-1|TRBD1
CASSLLGGQGLTDTQYF
TGCGCCAGCAGCTTGTTGGGGGGACAGGGCTTAACAGATACGCAGTATTTT
>TRBJ1-1|-|TRBV2|-
CASVGTGGRSTEAFF
TGTGCCAGCGTCGGTACGGGGGGCAGGAGCACTGAAGCTTTCTTT
>TRBJ2-1|-|TRBV11-2|TRBD2
CASRHSGGQDEQFF
TGTGCCAGCAGACATAGCGGGGGTCAGGATGAGCAGTTCTTC
>TRBJ1-5|-|TRBV19|TRBD1
CASSDPGQGLNQPQHF
TGTGCCAGTAGTGATCCGGGACAGGGATTGAATCAGCCCCAGCATTTT
>TRBJ1-6|-|TRBV27|TRBD1
CASGPSNRGLSPLHF
TGTGCCAGCGGTCCATCAAACAGGGGACTTTCACCCCTCCACTTT
>TRBJ1-1|-|TRBV10-3|-
CAISESTRGGTEAFF
TGTGCCATCAGTGAGTCAACCCGAGGGGGCACTGAAGCTTTCTTT
>TRBJ2-7|once|TRBV29-1|-
CSRRAGPSIYEQYF
TGCAGCCGGAGGGCAGGCCCAAGCATTTACGAGCAGTACTTC
>TRBJ1-6|-|TRBV14|-
CASSQDSGANSPLHF
TGTGCCAGCAGCCAAGATTCAGGGGCGAATTCACCCCTCCACTTT
>TRBJ1-3|few|TRBV7-2|-
CASSLQAPETSGNTIYF
TGTGCCAGCAGCCTCCAGGCCCCAGAAACCTCTGGAAACACCATATATTTT
>TRBJ2-4|-|TRBV5-1|TRBD2
CASIAAGDNIQYF
TGCGCCAGCATAGCGGCGGGGGACAACATTCAGTACTTC
>TRBJ2-7|-|TRBV13|-
CASSRADVYEQYF
TGTGCCAGCAGCCGAGCGGACGTATACGAGCAGTACTTC
>TRBJ2-1|-|TRBV7-9|TRBD2
CASSPDSGGHYNEQFF
TGTGCCAGCAGCCCCGATAGCGGGGGGCACTACAATGAGCAGTTCTTC
>TRBJ2-4|-|TRBV12-3/TRBV12-4|-
CASSSFQGGIQYF
TGTGCCAGCAGTTCCTTCCAAGGGGGCATTCAGTACTTC
>TRBJ2-2|-|TRBV11-3|TRBD2
CASSLGASGGYTGELFF
TGTGCCAGCAGCTTAGGCGCTAGCGGGGGGTACACCGGGGAGCTGTTTTTT
>TRBJ1-2|-|TRBV19|TRBD1
CASRLGTGGYGYTF
TGTGCCAGTAGACTCGGGACAGGGGGCTATGGCTACACCTTC
>TRBJ2-3|-|TRBV3-1/TRBV3-2|-
CASSQEALGGTDTQYF
TGTGCCAGCAGCCAAGAAGCGCTAGGGGGCACAGATACGCAGTATTTT
>TRBJ1-1|once|TRBV6-5|-
CASSYEGVEAFF
TGTGCCAGCAGTTACGAGGGGGTCGAGGCTTTCTTT
>TRBJ1-6|-|TRBV7-3|-
CASSLGGRNSPLHF
TGTGCCAGCAGTTTGGGGGGTAGGAATTCACCCCTCCACTTT
>TRBJ2-1|-|TRBV7-3|-
CASSPSWGGLNEQFF
TGTGCCAGCAGCCCCTCTTGGGGGGGCTTGAATGAGCAGTTCTTC
>TRBJ2-7|-|TRBV5-4|-
CASSLGWGTTYEQYF
TGTGCCAGCAGCTTGGGCTGGGGCACTACCTACGAGCAGTACTTC
>TRBJ2-1|-|TRBV7-2|-
CASSRPGSEQFF
TGTGCCAGCAGCCGCCCTGGGAGTGAGCAGTTCTTC
>TRBJ2-7|-|TRBV7-7|TRBD1
CASSLAKGQGFKEQYF
TGTGCTAGCAGCTTAGCCAAGGGACAGGGGTTTAAAGAGCAGTACTTC
>TRBJ1-2|-|TRBV15|-
CATSSSSGTRRHGYTF
TGTGCCACCAGCAGCTCTTCGGGAACGCGACGACATGGCTACACCTTC